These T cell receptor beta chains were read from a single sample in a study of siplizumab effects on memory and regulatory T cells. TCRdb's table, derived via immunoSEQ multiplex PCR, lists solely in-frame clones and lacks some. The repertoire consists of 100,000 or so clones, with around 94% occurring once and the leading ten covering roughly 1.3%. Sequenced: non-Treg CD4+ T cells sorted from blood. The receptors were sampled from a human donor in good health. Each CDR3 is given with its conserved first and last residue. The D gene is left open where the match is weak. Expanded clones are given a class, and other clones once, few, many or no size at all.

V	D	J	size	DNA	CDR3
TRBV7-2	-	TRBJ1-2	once	TGTGCCAGCAGCTTAAGGGAGGCCCGGTACTATGGCTACACCTTC	CASSLREARYYGYTF
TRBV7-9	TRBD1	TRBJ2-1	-	TGTGCCAGCAGCTACGGCGCGGGGACAGGGCCGTTCTTC	CASSYGAGTGPFF
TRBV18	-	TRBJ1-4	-	TGTGCCAGCTCACCGGCGTCCAAGAATGAAAAACTGTTTTTT	CASSPASKNEKLFF
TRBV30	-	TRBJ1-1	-	TGTGCCTGGAGTGGCCCAGGGACCTCGAACACTGAAGCTTTCTTT	CAWSGPGTSNTEAFF
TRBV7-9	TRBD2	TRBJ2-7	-	TGTGCCAGCAGCTTAGTGGGACTAGCGGGGGCCTACGAGCAGTACTTC	CASSLVGLAGAYEQYF
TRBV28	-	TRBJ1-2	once	TGTGCCAGCAGGAATCCAGGGGCTGGTGGCTACACCTTC	CASRNPGAGGYTF
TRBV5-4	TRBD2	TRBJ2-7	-	TGTGCCAGCAGCCTAAAGCGGGGAGCCCCCTTTCACGAGCAGTACTTC	CASSLKRGAPFHEQYF
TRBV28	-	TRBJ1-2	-	TGTGCCAGCAGTTTAGGGGGGGCGATTAACTATGGCTACACCTTC	CASSLGGAINYGYTF
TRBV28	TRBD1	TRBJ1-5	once	TGTGCCAGCACCCAATTCCGGGACAGGCTCTTGTATCAGCCCCAGCATTTT	CASTQFRDRLLYQPQHF
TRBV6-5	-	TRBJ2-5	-	TGTGCCAGCAGTTACAAAGAGACCCAGTACTTC	CASSYKETQYF
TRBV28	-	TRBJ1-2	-	TGTGCCAGCAGTCTATACAGCAGGGCTAACTATGGCTACACCTTC	CASSLYSRANYGYTF
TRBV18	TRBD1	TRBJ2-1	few	TGTGCCAGCTCACCTCGGCCCCCCGGGACAGACTACAATGAGCAGTTCTTC	CASSPRPPGTDYNEQFF
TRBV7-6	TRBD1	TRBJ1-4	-	TGTGCCAGCAGCTTAAGGGACAGGGGGGATGCAACTAATGAAAAACTGTTTTTT	CASSLRDRGDATNEKLFF
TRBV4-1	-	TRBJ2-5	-	TGCGCCAGCAGCCAGTTGGCGGAGACCCAGTACTTC	CASSQLAETQYF
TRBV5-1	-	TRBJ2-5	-	TGCGCCAGCAGGGTGGGACAAAATCAAGAGACCCAGTACTTC	CASRVGQNQETQYF
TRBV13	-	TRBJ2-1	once	TGTGCCAGCAGCTCGCACAGGGGGGGGAATGAGCAGTTCTTC	CASSSHRGGNEQFF
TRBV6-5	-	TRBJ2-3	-	TGTGCCAGCAGTTACGGGGTGACTTACACAGATACGCAGTATTTT	CASSYGVTYTDTQYF
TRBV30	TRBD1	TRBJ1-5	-	TGTGCCTGGAGCTATACAGGGGACCAGCCCCAGCATTTT	CAWSYTGDQPQHF
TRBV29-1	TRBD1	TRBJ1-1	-	TGCAGCGTTGAACACCGACAGGGGGGAGGTACTGAAGCTTTCTTT	CSVEHRQGGGTEAFF
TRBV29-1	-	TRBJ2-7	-	TGCAGCGTTGTGCCCAGGGATTTCCACGAGCAGTACTTC	CSVVPRDFHEQYF
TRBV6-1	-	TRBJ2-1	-	TGTGCCAGCAGTGCGGACAGACTCCCCGTATGGGGTGAGCAGTTCTTC	CASSADRLPVWGEQFF
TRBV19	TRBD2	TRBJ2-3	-	TGTGCCAGTATCCCTGCGGGAGCTAATACGCAGTATTTT	CASIPAGANTQYF
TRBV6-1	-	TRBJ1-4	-	TGTGCCAGCAGTTTGGACGGCGCGAATGAAAAACTGTTTTTT	CASSLDGANEKLFF